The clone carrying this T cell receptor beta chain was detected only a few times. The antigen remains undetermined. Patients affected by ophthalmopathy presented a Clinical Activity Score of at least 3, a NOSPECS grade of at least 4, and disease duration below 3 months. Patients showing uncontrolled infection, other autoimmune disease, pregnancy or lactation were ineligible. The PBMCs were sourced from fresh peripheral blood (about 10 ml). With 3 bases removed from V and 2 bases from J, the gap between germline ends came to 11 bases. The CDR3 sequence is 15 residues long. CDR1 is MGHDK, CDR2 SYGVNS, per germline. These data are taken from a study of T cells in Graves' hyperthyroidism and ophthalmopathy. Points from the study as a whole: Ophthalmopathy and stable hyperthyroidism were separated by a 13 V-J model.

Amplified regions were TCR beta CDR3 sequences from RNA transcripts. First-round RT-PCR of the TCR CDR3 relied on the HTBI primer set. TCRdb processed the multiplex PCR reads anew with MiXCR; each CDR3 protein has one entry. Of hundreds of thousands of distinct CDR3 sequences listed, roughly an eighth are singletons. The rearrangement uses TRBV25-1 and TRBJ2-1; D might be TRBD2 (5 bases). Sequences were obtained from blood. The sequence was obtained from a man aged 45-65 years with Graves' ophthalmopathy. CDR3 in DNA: TGTGCCAGCAGTGAGTTCGCGGGCGCCTACAATGAGCAGTTCTTC. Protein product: CASSEFAGAYNEQFF.